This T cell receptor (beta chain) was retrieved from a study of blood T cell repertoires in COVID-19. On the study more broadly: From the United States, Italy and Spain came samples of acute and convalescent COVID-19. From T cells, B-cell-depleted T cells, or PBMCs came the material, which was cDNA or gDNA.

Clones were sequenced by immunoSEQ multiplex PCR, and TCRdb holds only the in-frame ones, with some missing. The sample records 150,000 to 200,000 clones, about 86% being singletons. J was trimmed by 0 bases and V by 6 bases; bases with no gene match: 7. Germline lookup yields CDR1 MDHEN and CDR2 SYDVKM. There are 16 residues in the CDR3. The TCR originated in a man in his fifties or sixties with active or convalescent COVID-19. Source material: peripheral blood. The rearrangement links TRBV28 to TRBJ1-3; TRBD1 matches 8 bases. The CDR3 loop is CASRPHTGGSGNTIYF. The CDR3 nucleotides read TGTGCCAGCAGACCCCATACAGGGGGCTCTGGAAACACCATATATTTT. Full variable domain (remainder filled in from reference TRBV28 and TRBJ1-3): DVKVTQSSRYLVKRTGEKVFLECVQDMDHENMFWYRQDPGLGLRLIYFSYDVKMKEKGDIPEGYSVSREKKERFSLILESASTNQTSMYLCASRPHTGGSGNTIYFGEGSWLTVV.